The 30 T cell receptor beta chains below all came from one sample that was sequenced in a study of T cells in tuberculosis. TCRdb's copy holds only in-frame clones and misses some; the assay was immunoSEQ multiplex PCR. The sample contains roughly 41,000 clones, almost 95% of which appear only once. Input material: PBMCs. These receptor sequences come from a donor aged 5-35 years with latent tuberculosis or without tuberculosis infection. Some clones in this sample may be carry-over from other donors' samples.

The V call is TRBV5-8, the J call TRBJ2-1, with 15 positions matching TRBD2. Germline CDR1 reads SGHTS; CDR2 reads YDEGEE. The ends lost 4 bases at V and 7 bases at J; junction bases unmatched: 9. CDR3 length: 17 amino acids. The CDR3 is CASSPWTSGGAGNEQFF. The DNA of the CDR3 is TGTGCCAGCAGCCCGTGGACTAGCGGGGGGGCAGGGAATGAGCAGTTCTTC.

The genes are TRBV28 and TRBJ2-1; the D is unclear. The V end was cut by 3 bases, the J end by 4 bases, with 10 bases between. The germline V gene has CDR1 MDHEN and CDR2 SYDVKM. The CDR3 is 14 residues long. CDR3 protein: CASSFPYNYNEQFF. CDR3 nucleotides: TGTGCCAGCAGTTTCCCCTATAATTACAATGAGCAGTTCTTC.

The chain couples TRBV5-4 to TRBJ2-7, with 9 bases aligning to TRBD1. CDR1 and CDR2 (germline): SGHNT, YYREEE (reference sequence). The V segment lost 1 base and the J segment 4 bases; nucleotides outside the gene matches: 6. This CDR3 has 15 amino acids. The CDR3 DNA reads TGTGCCAGCAGCTTGAGTAAGGACAGGGGATACGAGCAGTACTTC. Protein sequence: CASSLSKDRGYEQYF.

In this sample, this clone turned up once. The chain links TRBV19 to TRBJ2-1, with D maybe TRBD1 (5 bases). The V end was cut by 6 bases, the J end by 0 bases, with 9 bases between. The V gene's germline CDR1 is LNHDA and CDR2 SQIVND (reference sequence). The length of the CDR3 is 14 residues. CDR3 DNA: TGTGCCAGTAGAAATACAGGCTCCTACAATGAGCAGTTCTTC. Amino acid sequence: CASRNTGSYNEQFF.

This clone has only one observation. The chain joins TRBV6-5 to TRBJ1-1, with a weak D call TRBD1 (5 bases). V lost 7 bases and J 1 base, leaving 13 bases between the germline ends. Germline V gene sequence: CDR1 MNHEY, CDR2 SVGAGI. The CDR3 spans 14 residues. The CDR3 coding sequence is TGTGCCAGCAAGCCGCAACAGGCGAACACTGAAGCTTTCTTT. This encodes CASKPQQANTEAFF.

The chain joins TRBV7-9 to TRBJ1-1; TRBD1 agrees at 7 bases. From germline, CDR1 is SEHNR and CDR2 FQNEAQ (reference sequence). The CDR3 totals 18 residues. With 0 bases clipped from V and 0 bases from J, the junction kept 10 bases outside the gene matches. The CDR3 here is CASSLAAGTALMNTEAFF. The CDR3 nucleotides read TGTGCCAGCAGCTTAGCGGCAGGGACAGCCTTGATGAACACTGAAGCTTTCTTT.

V gene TRBV5-1 combines with J gene TRBJ2-5, with TRBD2 as a possible D gene (6 bases). The V and J ends lost 6 bases and 5 bases respectively, with 17 bases between them. Germline V CDR1 and CDR2: SGHRS, YFSETQ. The CDR3 sequence is 14 residues long. The CDR3 is CASNQGGGDETQYF. CDR3 bases: TGCGCCAGCAATCAGGGAGGTGGAGACGAGACCCAGTACTTC.

The V and J genes are TRBV25-1 and TRBJ2-1; D uncertain. Germline V lookup: CDR1 MGHDK, CDR2 SYGVNS. V was clipped by 8 bases and J by 5 bases, with 7 bases between them. The CDR3 loop spans 11 amino acids. This CDR3 is CASQINNEQFF. CDR3 DNA: TGTGCCAGCCAGATAAACAATGAGCAGTTCTTC.

This chain connects TRBV4-3 to TRBJ2-3; D gene ambiguous. The germline CDR1 and CDR2 sequences are LGHNA and YSLEER. The V and J ends lost 3 bases and 4 bases respectively, with 8 bases between them. There are 13 residues in the CDR3. CDR3 loop: CASSQLVADTQYF. For the CDR3, the DNA is TGCGCCAGCAGCCAGCTAGTGGCAGATACGCAGTATTTT.

The gene calls are TRBV18 and TRBJ1-6, with 7 bases lining up with TRBD1. The CDR3 spans 14 residues. Per the germline V gene, CDR1 is KGHSH and CDR2 is LQKENI. With 2 bases clipped from V and 7 bases from J, the junction kept 2 bases outside the gene matches. The CDR3, as DNA: TGTGCCAGCTCACCAAAGACAGGGAATTCACCCCTCCACTTT. Its protein is CASSPKTGNSPLHF.

The chain couples TRBV7-9 to TRBJ2-3, with 8 positions matching TRBD1. The germline V gene has CDR1 SEHNR and CDR2 FQNEAQ (reference sequence). The CDR3 contains 15 residues. The junction had 7 bases not matched to a gene; V was cut back by 3 bases and J by 5 bases. CDR3 sequence (DNA): TGTGCCAGCAGCTTGAGAAGACAGGGGATAGATACGCAGTATTTT. This encodes CASSLRRQGIDTQYF.

This sequence joins TRBV15 and TRBJ2-3, with a tentative D call TRBD2 (6 bases). CDR1 LNHNV and CDR2 YYDKDF come from the germline V gene (reference sequence). V was cut by 0 bases and J by 1 base, with 17 bases left in between. There are 18 residues in the CDR3. The CDR3 loop reads CATSRDEFAGSRTDTQYF. The CDR3 nucleotides read TGTGCCACCAGCAGAGATGAGTTTGCGGGGAGCCGCACAGATACGCAGTATTTT.

The V and J genes are TRBV7-8 and TRBJ2-2; TRBD2 matches at 14 bases. The ends lost 7 bases at V and 2 bases at J; junction bases unmatched: 3. CDR3 length: 16 residues. From germline, CDR1 is SGHVS and CDR2 FQNEAQ. The CDR3 loop is CASNGLAGGNTGELFF. The CDR3 DNA follows: TGTGCCAGCAACGGACTAGCGGGGGGAAACACCGGGGAGCTGTTTTTT.

The chain links TRBV19 to TRBJ2-5; the match to TRBD1 covers 7 bases. Germline V lookup: CDR1 LNHDA, CDR2 SQIVND (reference sequence). V shed 5 bases and J 5 bases; nucleotides not matched to a gene: 8. The CDR3 sequence is 14 residues long. The CDR3 nucleotides read TGTGCCAGTAGTCCGACAGGGAATGGGGAGACCCAGTACTTC. The encoded protein is CASSPTGNGETQYF.

The rearrangement links TRBV10-3 to TRBJ1-4; TRBD1 might be the D (5 bases). Trimming left V 1 base short and J 0 bases short, with 12 bases between. Germline loops: CDR1 ENHRY, CDR2 SYGVKD. This CDR3 is 17 amino acids long. CDR3 region: CAISEFGGESTNEKLFF. The CDR3 nucleotides read TGTGCCATCAGTGAGTTCGGAGGGGAGTCAACTAATGAAAAACTGTTTTTT.

The rearrangement uses TRBV5-5 and TRBJ1-1, with a tentative D call TRBD1 (5 bases). Trimming took 3 bases from V and 0 from J, leaving 9 bases between them. Per germline, CDR1 SGHKS and CDR2 YYEKEE (reference sequence). CDR3 size: 14 residues. The CDR3 loop reads CASSWGVMNTEAFF. The CDR3 coding sequence is TGTGCCAGCAGCTGGGGGGTTATGAACACTGAAGCTTTCTTT.

This chain joins TRBV19 and TRBJ1-4; 7 positions agree with TRBD1. The V and J ends lost 6 bases and 3 bases, in that order; junction bases with no gene match: 10. CDR1 is LNHDA and CDR2 is SQIVND in the germline V gene (reference sequence). This CDR3 has 16 residues. The CDR3 coding sequence is TGTGCCAGTAGCCGGATGAGGACAGGTCCTAATGAAAAACTGTTTTTT. This translates into CASSRMRTGPNEKLFF.

The chain is built from TRBV4-2 and TRBJ2-3, with 8 bases aligning to TRBD1. Germline CDR1 reads LGHNA; CDR2 reads YNFKEQ. This CDR3 region has 18 residues. The V segment lost 0 bases and the J segment 0 bases; nucleotides outside the gene matches: 8. CDR3 region: CASSQDVRQGASTDTQYF. CDR3 nucleotide sequence: TGTGCCAGCAGCCAAGATGTTCGGCAGGGGGCCAGCACAGATACGCAGTATTTT.

This chain uses TRBV27 with TRBJ2-7, with D perhaps matching TRBD1 (6 bases). The germline V gene encodes CDR1 MNHEY and CDR2 SMNVEV (reference sequence). The CDR3 runs 13 residues. V lost 2 bases, J lost 5 bases, and 10 bases lay in between. The CDR3 is CASSLGQLDEQYF. CDR3 bases: TGTGCCAGCAGTTTAGGACAGCTCGACGAGCAGTACTTC.

This sequence joins TRBV19 and TRBJ1-5; tentatively, D is TRBD1 (6 bases). Germline loops: CDR1 LNHDA, CDR2 SQIVND (reference sequence). The CDR3 loop spans 15 amino acids. The V gene lost 5 bases and the J gene lost 0 bases, with 11 bases spanning the gap. As DNA, the CDR3 is TGTGCCAGTAGTCGGACAGACTATAGCAATCAGCCCCAGCATTTT. Protein: CASSRTDYSNQPQHF.

V gene TRBV9 combines with J gene TRBJ2-5; D perhaps matches TRBD1 (7 bases). Germline V CDR1 and CDR2: SGDLS, YYNGEE. CDR3 length: 15 residues. Trimming pared 4 bases from V and 9 bases from J, leaving 22 bases between. DNA of the CDR3: TGTGCCAGCAGCCCATCCGGACAGGTGGGGGGATCCCAGTACTTC. Protein product: CASSPSGQVGGSQYF. Supplemented by reference TRBV9 and TRBJ2-5, the full variable domain reads DSGVTQTPKHLITATGQRVTLRCSPRSGDLSVYWYQQSLDQGLQFLIQYYNGEERAKGNILERFSAQQFPDLHSELNLSSLELGDSALYFCASSPSGQVGGSQYFGPGTRLLVL.

This clone appeared a single time. The chain links TRBV9 to TRBJ2-7, with a tentative D call TRBD1 (6 bases). V was shortened by 3 bases and J by 1 base, with 14 bases between the two germline ends. CDR3 length: 15 amino acids. Germline CDR1 SGDLS, CDR2 YYNGEE. CDR3 residues: CASSARQAPSYEQYF. The CDR3, as DNA: TGTGCCAGCAGCGCCCGACAGGCCCCTTCCTACGAGCAGTACTTC.

The CDR3 nucleotides are TGCGCCAGCAGCCAGGATCATAGGGTAGGGCAGGGGGACAATCAGCCCCAGCATTTT. Translated: CASSQDHRVGQGDNQPQHF. The chain joins TRBV4-1 to TRBJ1-5; 7 nucleotides match TRBD1. With V trimmed by 3 bases and J by 3 bases, 17 bases remained unmatched. The CDR3 has 19 amino acids. Germline CDR1 and CDR2: MGHRA and YSYEKL.

The J gene is TRBJ2-7, the V gene TRBV7-9; D ambiguous. The V end lost 5 bases, the J end lost 6 bases, and 14 bases lay between the germline ends. CDR3 length equals 13 residues. The germline CDR1 and CDR2 sequences are SEHNR and FQNEAQ (reference sequence). The CDR3 DNA follows: TGTGCCAGCAGCGAAGTCACCTGGCCCGAGCAGTACTTC. Its protein product is CASSEVTWPEQYF.

V gene TRBV6-6 combines with J gene TRBJ2-2; tentatively, D is TRBD1 (5 bases). Deletions cut 0 bases from V and 3 bases from J, with 11 bases between. The CDR3 is 16 amino acids. Germline V gene sequence: CDR1 MNHNY, CDR2 SVGAGI (reference sequence). The CDR3 sequence is CASSYSRQPYTGELFF. The CDR3 nucleotides read TGTGCCAGCAGTTACTCGAGACAGCCTTACACCGGGGAGCTGTTTTTT.

The chain combines TRBV4-3 with TRBJ2-7, with D possibly TRBD2 on 7 matching bases. Looked up from germline, CDR1 is LGHNA and CDR2 is YSLEER. V was shortened by 4 bases and J by 1 base, with 20 bases between the two germline ends. The length of the CDR3 is 17 residues. The CDR3 DNA reads as TGCGCCAGCAGCCCAGGCCCGGGGGGCGCTGGATCCTACGAGCAGTACTTC. Translation gives CASSPGPGGAGSYEQYF.

In DNA, the CDR3 is TGCGCCAGCAGTGGAGACAGTCTGAACACTGAAGCTTTCTTT. Translating it yields CASSGDSLNTEAFF. The chain employs TRBV10-2 and TRBJ1-1; D is possibly TRBD1 (5 bases). The V gene's germline CDR1 is WSHSY and CDR2 SAAADI. V lost 4 bases, J lost 0 bases, and 9 bases lay in between. CDR3 length: 14 amino acids.

This clone was seen at least ten times. This rearrangement joins TRBV4-3 to TRBJ1-1; 8 nucleotides line up with TRBD1. The CDR3 runs 14 residues. V lost 7 bases and J lost 0; bases outside the gene matches: 4. The germline gives CDR1 LGHNA, CDR2 YSLEER. CDR3 nucleotide sequence: TGCGCCAGCACCCGGACAGGGATGAACACTGAAGCTTTCTTT. Translation: CASTRTGMNTEAFF.

The chain links TRBV9 to TRBJ2-1, with 12 nucleotides matching TRBD2. In germline, CDR1 is SGDLS, CDR2 YYNGEE. The CDR3 is made up of 18 amino acids. After removal of 2 bases from V and 4 bases from J, the junction contained 10 bases not matched to a gene. The CDR3 here is CASSVSPSGGGSYNEQFF. For the CDR3, the DNA is TGTGCCAGCAGCGTTAGCCCTAGCGGGGGGGGATCTTACAATGAGCAGTTCTTC.

The gene calls are TRBV29-1 and TRBJ2-7, with TRBD2 matching 7 bases. Germline values: CDR1 SQVTM, CDR2 ANQGSEA. Trimming at V came to 5 bases and at J to 0 bases, leaving 4 bases not matched to a gene. This CDR3 contains 13 residues. In DNA, the CDR3 is TGCAGCGTTCTAGCGGCACACTCCTACGAGCAGTACTTC. This translates into CSVLAAHSYEQYF.